The 19 T cell receptor beta chains given below trace back to one sample, sequenced in a study of T cells in narcolepsy. Profiled with immunoSEQ multiplex PCR; TCRdb holds only in-frame clones, not every one. This sample has about 33,000 clones, with 75% to 90% found just once. The sample comprised CD45RA- memory CD4+ T cells from PBMCs. The receptors come from a human donor with narcolepsy.

The chain links TRBV25-1 to TRBJ1-3; D perhaps matches TRBD1 (5 bases). The CDR3 has 17 amino acids. Germline loops: CDR1 MGHDK, CDR2 SYGVNS. V was cut by 6 bases and J by 4 bases, with 22 bases left in between. In DNA form, the CDR3 reads TGTGCCAGCAGCGATCCTCGGGCGGAGGGGCTAGGAAACACCATATATTTT. It encodes CASSDPRAEGLGNTIYF.

This chain joins TRBV6-5 and TRBJ1-2; D perhaps matches TRBD1 (6 bases). V lost 6 bases and J 7 bases, leaving 15 bases between the germline ends. In germline, CDR1 is MNHEY, CDR2 SVGAGI. This CDR3 contains 13 residues. Written as DNA, the CDR3 is TGTGCCAGCAGGGGGGGCAGGGAGGGTGGCTACACCTTC. Protein product: CASRGGREGGYTF.

This chain joins TRBV6-5 and TRBJ1-1, with unresolved D. The CDR3 has 13 residues. From germline, CDR1 is MNHEY and CDR2 SVGAGI. Trimming left V 6 bases short and J 0 bases short, with 8 bases between. CDR3: CASSGSMNTEAFF. The CDR3 nucleotides read TGTGCCAGCAGCGGCAGCATGAACACTGAAGCTTTCTTT.

The chain uses TRBV19 and TRBJ2-7; perhaps TRBD1 as D (6 bases). Germline CDR1 LNHDA, CDR2 SQIVND (reference sequence). The CDR3 is made up of 13 amino acids. V was pared by 8 bases and J by 4 bases, with 15 bases between. As DNA, the CDR3 is TGTGCCAGTGGATTACTAGGGGGATACGAGCAGTACTTC. This codes for CASGLLGGYEQYF.

In its sample, this clone was seen a few times. The rearrangement joins TRBV20-1 to TRBJ1-1, with TRBD1 as a possible D gene (6 bases). Deletions cut 6 bases from V and 7 bases from J, with 12 bases between. Looked up from germline, CDR1 is DFQATT and CDR2 is SNEGSKA (reference sequence). This CDR3 has 11 residues. CDR3 coding DNA: TGCAGTGCCCATGACAGGTTTGAAGCTTTCTTT. Its protein is CSAHDRFEAFF.

The genes are TRBV19 and TRBJ2-5, with 7 positions matching TRBD1. TRBJ2-7 explains the end of the DNA better; the J call may be wrong. Per germline, CDR1 LNHDA and CDR2 SQIVND (reference sequence). This CDR3 is 12 amino acids long. CDR3 amino acids: CASMGDSYEQYF. The CDR3 region has the DNA TGTGCCAGTATGGGGGACAGCTACGAGCAGTACTTC.

The chain uses TRBV7-6 and TRBJ2-6, with unresolved D. The CDR3 sequence is 15 residues long. V was shortened by 3 bases and J by 0 bases, with 6 bases between the two germline ends. Germline-derived CDR1 and CDR2 are SGHVS and FNYEAQ. CDR3 coding DNA: TGTGCCAGCAGCTTGGTAGGCTCTGGGGCCAACGTCCTGACTTTC. As protein: CASSLVGSGANVLTF.

The table lists this clone with a few counts. The genes are TRBV7-9 and TRBJ1-4; the match to TRBD1 covers 10 bases. The germline gives CDR1 SEHNR, CDR2 FQNEAQ (reference sequence). This CDR3 has 15 residues. The J segment lost 8 bases and the V segment lost 5 bases, leaving 8 bases of the junction unmatched. CDR3 amino acids: CASSRVPGQGEKLFF. The DNA for the CDR3 is TGTGCCAGCAGCCGAGTCCCGGGACAGGGGGAAAAACTGTTTTTT.

The chain carries TRBV10-3 and TRBJ1-6, with 7 bases matching TRBD1. Germline loops: CDR1 ENHRY, CDR2 SYGVKD. V lost 6 bases, J lost 5 bases, and 4 bases stayed unmatched. The CDR3 loop spans 14 amino acids. CDR3 loop: CAISDRADNSPLHF. The CDR3 DNA follows: TGTGCCATCAGCGACAGGGCGGATAATTCACCCCTCCACTTT.

The chain carries TRBV10-3 and TRBJ1-6; 10 bases map to TRBD1. The CDR3 contains 14 residues. The junction had 11 bases not matched to a gene; V was cut back by 10 bases and J by 11 bases. The V gene's germline CDR1 is ENHRY and CDR2 SYGVKD. The CDR3 DNA sequence: TGTGCCACGGAAGAGGACAGGGGGAGCGCACCCCTCCACTTT. This codes for CATEEDRGSAPLHF.

The chain has TRBV7-9 and TRBJ1-3, with D perhaps matching TRBD1 (5 bases). Deletions cut 5 bases from V and 0 bases from J, with 11 bases between. Germline V CDR1 and CDR2: SEHNR, FQNEAQ (reference sequence). This CDR3 spans 15 amino acids. Written as DNA, the CDR3 is TGTGCCAGCAGCGCCTCGGACATCTCTGGAAACACCATATATTTT. Translation gives CASSASDISGNTIYF.

This clone was found once. The genes are TRBV28 and TRBJ1-6; 7 bases match TRBD1. V lost 4 bases and J lost 7; bases outside the gene matches: 4. Per germline, CDR1 MDHEN and CDR2 SYDVKM. The CDR3 loop spans 14 amino acids. As DNA, the CDR3 is TGTGCCAGCAGTTGGGGACAGTCCAATTCACCCCTCCACTTT. Translated, it gives CASSWGQSNSPLHF.

In DNA form, the CDR3 reads TGTGCCAGCAGTCTGCATGGGACAGGGGGGAGGCAGCCCCAGCATTTT. It specifies CASSLHGTGGRQPQHF. The chain is built from TRBV2 and TRBJ1-5; 11 bases map to TRBD1. The V segment lost 5 bases and the J segment 7 bases; nucleotides outside the gene matches: 10. The germline CDR1 and CDR2 sequences are SNHLY and FYNNEI. CDR3 size: 16 residues.

The chain is built from TRBV18 and TRBJ2-5, with a possible D match to TRBD1 (6 bases). There are 16 residues in the CDR3. Trimming took 3 bases from V and 4 from J, leaving 18 bases between them. CDR1 KGHSH and CDR2 LQKENI come from the germline V gene. This CDR3 reads CASSPTRTAQTETQYF. DNA of the CDR3: TGTGCCAGCTCACCCACCCGGACAGCCCAGACAGAGACCCAGTACTTC.

The chain couples TRBV6-1 to TRBJ1-1; D is uncertain. The V and J ends lost 5 bases and 10 bases respectively, with 14 bases between them. The germline CDR1 and CDR2 sequences are MNHNS and SASEGT. The CDR3 runs to 12 residues. DNA of the CDR3: TGTGCCAGCAGTTCGCGCGTGGCGGGAGCTTTCTTT. This sequence encodes CASSSRVAGAFF.

The chain recombines TRBV28 with TRBJ1-4; TRBD1 might be the D (5 bases). With 3 bases removed from V and 8 bases from J, the gap between germline ends came to 13 bases. The CDR3 extends over 14 amino acids. Germline V gene lookup returns CDR1 MDHEN and CDR2 SYDVKM. As DNA, the CDR3 is TGTGCCAGCAGTTTTGAAGGGCGGGGGGAAAAACTGTTTTTT. Its protein product is CASSFEGRGEKLFF.

The chain joins TRBV5-1 to TRBJ2-3; 7 positions agree with TRBD1. The CDR3 loop spans 14 amino acids. Germline V CDR1 and CDR2: SGHRS, YFSETQ. V gave up 5 bases and J gave up 3 bases; unmatched junction bases: 6. CDR3 region: CASRPDRMTDTQYF. The CDR3 DNA reads as TGCGCCAGCAGACCGGACAGGATGACAGATACGCAGTATTTT.

CDR3 bases: TGTGCCAGCAGCTTAGATTCGGGCAGCCTTAGCAATCAGCCCCAGCATTTT. Translated: CASSLDSGSLSNQPQHF. V and J are TRBV7-2 and TRBJ1-5; D is unclear. The length of the CDR3 is 17 residues. The germline V and J ends were trimmed by 1 base and 0 bases, with 13 bases remaining between them. Germline V gene data show CDR1 as SGHTA and CDR2 as FQGNSA.

The V and J genes are TRBV5-5 and TRBJ1-2, with a weak D call TRBD1 (6 bases). The CDR3 is 17 residues long. Germline CDR1 reads SGHKS; CDR2 reads YYEKEE (reference sequence). With 2 bases removed from V and 4 bases from J, the gap between germline ends came to 21 bases. CDR3 DNA sequence: TGTGCCAGCAGCTTTATGCAGGGATCCAGGGGTGGCTATGGCTACACCTTC. Translation gives CASSFMQGSRGGYGYTF. Full variable domain (remainder filled in from reference TRBV5-5 and TRBJ1-2): DAGVTQSPTHLIKTRGQQVTLRCSPISGHKSVSWYQQVLGQGPQFIFQYYEKEERGRGNFPDRFSARQFPNYSSELNVNALLLGDSALYLCASSFMQGSRGGYGYTFGSGTRLTVV.